Below are 18 T cell receptor beta chains sequenced from a single sample in a study of blood T cell repertoires in COVID-19. The method was immunoSEQ multiplex PCR; TCRdb's version includes in-frame clones alone and lacks a portion of them. This sample has about 210,000 clones, with 80% found just once. Sequencing input: peripheral blood. The receptors were gathered from a human donor in a cohort sampled during active COVID-19.

The chain recombines TRBV29-1 with TRBJ1-1, with D uncertain. The CDR3 length is 12 residues. The germline CDR1 and CDR2 sequences are SQVTM and ANQGSEA. The CDR3 loop is CSGGSIGTEAFF. CDR3 DNA: TGCAGTGGAGGGAGTATCGGCACTGAAGCTTTCTTT.

This clone has ten or more counts. V and J are TRBV9 and TRBJ1-2, with D possibly matching TRBD1 (6 bases). The germline CDR1 and CDR2 sequences are SGDLS and YYNGEE. Trimming removed 3 bases at V and 6 bases at J, with 18 bases between. This CDR3 is 15 amino acids long. CDR3 in amino acids: CASSDRDMKGHGYTF. The CDR3 coding sequence is TGTGCCAGCAGCGACCGGGACATGAAGGGCCATGGCTACACCTTC.

The chain couples TRBV5-1 to TRBJ2-4, with D possibly TRBD1 on 6 matching bases. The CDR3 is 17 amino acids. The germline gives CDR1 SGHRS, CDR2 YFSETQ. V was cut by 4 bases and J by 4 bases, with 21 bases left in between. The CDR3 DNA sequence: TGCGCCAGCAGCCTCGCCCTTTCCCCGACAGGAAAAAACATTCAGTACTTC. It yields the protein CASSLALSPTGKNIQYF.

This clone was counted a few times. This chain connects TRBV18 to TRBJ1-3; D not resolved. The CDR3 is made up of 16 amino acids. Germline values: CDR1 KGHSH, CDR2 LQKENI. V lost 3 bases to trimming and J lost 4 bases, with 16 bases between them. The CDR3 DNA sequence: TGTGCCAGCTCACCTTTAGGAAGGACTGCCGGAAACACCATATATTTT. Translation: CASSPLGRTAGNTIYF.

V is TRBV10-1 and J is TRBJ2-2; D ambiguous. This CDR3 region has 14 residues. CDR1 and CDR2 from the germline V gene are WNHNN and SYGVQD (reference sequence). Trimming stripped 7 bases from V and 4 bases from J, with 13 bases between. CDR3 sequence reads: CASTDNCGTGELFF. The CDR3 DNA is TGCGCCAGCACCGACAATTGTGGCACCGGGGAGCTGTTTTTT.

The genes are TRBV19 and TRBJ1-5; TRBD1 aligns across 10 bases. Germline V CDR1 and CDR2: LNHDA, SQIVND (reference sequence). The V gene end was trimmed by 1 base and the J gene end by 7 bases; junction bases not matched to a gene: 4. This CDR3 is built from 15 residues. The CDR3 DNA follows: TGTGCCAGTAGTATAGGACAGGGGGCCTGGCAGCCCCAGCATTTT. Protein: CASSIGQGAWQPQHF.

The chain couples TRBV10-3 to TRBJ2-1; D may be TRBD2 (5 bases). Per germline, CDR1 ENHRY and CDR2 SYGVKD. V lost 2 bases, J lost 6 bases, and 17 bases lay in between. The CDR3 length is 16 residues. The chain's CDR3 is CAISEVAPEEFNEQFF. The CDR3, as DNA: TGTGCCATCAGTGAGGTGGCGCCGGAGGAATTCAATGAGCAGTTCTTC.

The genes are TRBV7-3 and TRBJ2-1; D is perhaps TRBD1 (5 bases). V lost 2 bases, J lost 3 bases, and 5 bases lay in between. CDR1 and CDR2 (germline): SGHTA, FQGTGA. The CDR3 consists of 13 residues. The CDR3 bases are TGTGCCAGCAGCTTAGACAGCTACAATGAGCAGTTCTTC. It specifies CASSLDSYNEQFF.

This clone was detected a few times. The chain joins TRBV6-2 or TRBV6-3 to TRBJ1-5, with D tentatively TRBD1 (6 bases). Per the germline V gene, CDR1 is MNHEY and CDR2 is SVGEGT. Between the trimmed V and J ends, which lost 5 bases and 9 bases, there was a span of 14 bases. The CDR3 contains 13 residues. The CDR3 DNA reads as TGTGCCAGCAGTGACCCAGGGGCGACGCCCCAGCATTTT. The encoded protein is CASSDPGATPQHF.

The chain joins TRBV6-4 to TRBJ2-3; 7 bases are a match to TRBD2. V lost 4 bases and J lost 1; bases outside the gene matches: 8. CDR1 MRHNA and CDR2 SNTAGT come from the germline V gene. CDR3 size: 16 residues. The CDR3 here is CASSVFAGEGTDTQYF. The CDR3 DNA reads as TGTGCCAGCAGTGTATTTGCGGGAGAAGGCACAGATACGCAGTATTTT.

In this sample, this clone turned up once. The V call is TRBV19, the J call TRBJ1-1; 8 positions match TRBD1. Per the germline V gene, CDR1 is LNHDA and CDR2 is SQIVND (reference sequence). This CDR3 contains 14 residues. V shed 5 bases and J 4 bases; nucleotides not matched to a gene: 6. CDR3 nucleotide sequence: TGTGCCAGTAGTGCGGACAGGGTGGCCACTGAAGCTTTCTTT. Protein: CASSADRVATEAFF.

The chain combines TRBV28 with TRBJ2-1; 9 bases are a match to TRBD1. V gave up 3 bases and J gave up 8 bases; unmatched junction bases: 11. This CDR3 is 16 amino acids long. Germline CDR1 MDHEN, CDR2 SYDVKM. The CDR3: CASSFSGTGRVDEQFF. CDR3 sequence (DNA): TGTGCCAGCAGTTTTTCGGGGACAGGGAGGGTGGATGAGCAGTTCTTC.

The chain links TRBV29-1 to TRBJ1-2; D is unclear. From germline, CDR1 is SQVTM and CDR2 ANQGSEA. Trimming took off 6 bases at V and 4 bases at J, with 18 bases between the two ends. The CDR3 is 14 amino acids. This CDR3 reads CSVPTAGSPYGYTF. The CDR3 DNA reads as TGCAGCGTACCTACAGCGGGTTCCCCCTATGGCTACACCTTC.

This clone was observed a few times. The chain has TRBV7-9 and TRBJ1-5, with TRBD1 as a possible D gene (5 bases). V lost 5 bases to trimming and J lost 3 bases, with 14 bases between them. The CDR3 extends over 15 amino acids. Germline V lookup: CDR1 SEHNR, CDR2 FQNEAQ (reference sequence). Written as DNA, the CDR3 is TGTGCCAGCAGCCCCCCAGGGCCGGCCAATCAGCCCCAGCATTTT. Translating it yields CASSPPGPANQPQHF.

This chain uses TRBV15 with TRBJ1-3; D possibly corresponds to TRBD1 (6 bases). The length of the CDR3 is 16 residues. The germline V gene has CDR1 LNHNV and CDR2 YYDKDF (reference sequence). V lost 1 base and J lost 2, with 12 bases in between. CDR3 residues: CATSRGAAGAGNTIYF. CDR3 nucleotides: TGTGCCACCAGCAGAGGAGCTGCAGGGGCTGGAAACACCATATATTTT.

The chain carries TRBV6-4 and TRBJ2-1, with 12 nucleotides matching TRBD2. J gave up 11 bases and V 2 bases, and 7 bases lay outside the gene matches. This CDR3 has 15 residues. In germline, CDR1 is MRHNA, CDR2 SNTAGT. The CDR3 DNA is TGTGCCAGCAGTGACATGGCTAGCGGGGGGGCTAAGCAGTTCTTC. Residues: CASSDMASGGAKQFF.

CDR3 DNA sequence: TGTGCCAGCAGCCAAGGTTATGTGAGATCTTATGGCTACACCTTC. Amino acid sequence: CASSQGYVRSYGYTF. V is TRBV14 and J is TRBJ1-2, with unresolved D. Trimming removed 1 base at V and 5 bases at J, with 14 bases between. CDR1 is SGHDN and CDR2 is FVKESK in the germline V gene. The CDR3 totals 15 residues.

The V gene is TRBV29-1, the J gene TRBJ2-1; 9 bases agree with TRBD2. Germline V gene data show CDR1 as SQVTM and CDR2 as ANQGSEA. Losses at the gene ends were 4 bases for V and 4 bases for J; bases not matched to a gene: 2. CDR3 length: 13 amino acids. For the CDR3, the DNA is TGCAGCGTTGGCGCGGGAGGGTACAATGAGCAGTTCTTC. Amino acid sequence: CSVGAGGYNEQFF.